This T cell receptor beta chain was identified in a study of long-term antiretroviral therapy in people with HIV. This CDR3 region has 11 residues. Trimming removed 11 bases at V and 5 bases at J, with 12 bases between. Germline V lookup: CDR1 MNHNS, CDR2 SASEGT. Runs used v3.0 of the immunoSEQ assay and were done at survey level. Repertoires were generated with immunoSEQ multiplex PCR, while TCRdb's copy carries only in-frame clones and drops some. The repertoire holds under 30,000 clones, about 86% seen once, with about 5.3% in the top ten. The TCR originated in a man aged 30-40 years with HIV. Specimen: unsorted PBMCs, collected 0.7 years before starting antiretroviral therapy. J is TRBJ1-2 and V is TRBV6-1; D is possibly TRBD1 (6 bases). The CDR3 here is CAGQTAYGYTF. The CDR3, as DNA: TGTGCCGGACAGACAGCTTATGGCTACACCTTC.